A single sample gave rise to the 32 T cell receptor beta chains below, sequenced in a study of T-cell memory formation after mild COVID-19. TCRdb reanalysed the 5' RACE reads using MiXCR and keeps one entry per CDR3 protein. The sample includes fewer than 300,000 distinct CDR3 sequences, roughly a sixth of them seen just once. Sample: PBMCs or a T cell subset sorted from them (not recorded which). Source of these receptors: a man aged 18 to 29 who had mild COVID-19 (a few samples of this study predate the infection). Cell type and time point are not known.

The J gene is TRBJ1-5, the V gene TRBV6-2 or TRBV6-3, with a possible D match to TRBD1 (5 bases). The CDR3 covers 16 residues. Trimming stripped 0 bases from V and 6 bases from J, with 15 bases between. Germline CDR1 and CDR2: MNHEY and SVGEGT. CDR3 sequence reads: CASSYSRGVWAQPQHF. CDR3 nucleotide sequence: TGTGCCAGCAGTTACTCTAGGGGAGTTTGGGCTCAGCCCCAGCATTTT.

This clonotype was seen more than once but under ten times. V is TRBV7-3 and J is TRBJ2-5, with D tentatively TRBD1 (5 bases). CDR1 is SGHTA and CDR2 is FQGTGA in the germline V gene. The CDR3 contains 16 residues. Trimming removed 2 bases from V and 2 bases from J, with 15 bases in between. CDR3 DNA sequence: TGTGCCAGCAGCTTAGGTTCAGGGCTGGGTCAAGAGACCCAGTACTTC. Translated, it gives CASSLGSGLGQETQYF.

V is TRBV28 and J is TRBJ1-3, with D hard to call. Trimming pared 10 bases from V and 3 bases from J, leaving 10 bases between. CDR1 MDHEN and CDR2 SYDVKM come from the germline V gene. There are 12 residues in the CDR3. CDR3 residues: CATGGRGNTIYF. As DNA, the CDR3 is TGTGCCACCGGTGGTCGTGGAAACACCATATATTTT.

A few counts support this clonotype. This chain connects TRBV2 to TRBJ2-1, with D possibly TRBD1 on 6 matching bases. The CDR3 spans 15 residues. V was trimmed by 4 bases and J by 7 bases, leaving 17 bases between them. Per the germline V gene, CDR1 is SNHLY and CDR2 is FYNNEI. CDR3 DNA sequence: TGTGCCAGCAGTGGGATACAGGGTCATAGGAATGAGCAGTTCTTC. It yields the protein CASSGIQGHRNEQFF.

This clonotype was seen many times. The chain joins TRBV24-1 to TRBJ2-1, with a possible D match to TRBD1 (6 bases). Germline V gene data show CDR1 as KGHDR and CDR2 as SFDVKD. The ends were cut back, 4 bases at V and 4 bases at J, with 13 bases in the middle. This CDR3 has 15 amino acids. CDR3 in amino acids: CATSDQGKGYNEQFF. The DNA for the CDR3 is TGTGCCACCAGTGACCAGGGGAAGGGTTACAATGAGCAGTTCTTC.

This clonotype was recorded a few times. This chain joins TRBV6-5 and TRBJ2-5; the D gene is possibly TRBD2 (6 bases). V lost 6 bases and J 7 bases, leaving 15 bases between the germline ends. This CDR3 has 13 residues. Per the germline V gene, CDR1 is MNHEY and CDR2 is SVGAGI. In DNA, the CDR3 is TGTGCCAGCAGCAGGGACTCCCCCGCGACCCAGTACTTC. As protein: CASSRDSPATQYF.

V gene TRBV20-1 combines with J gene TRBJ1-3, with unresolved D. V was pared by 0 bases and J by 0 bases, with 6 bases between. Germline CDR1 reads DFQATT; CDR2 reads SNEGSKA (reference sequence). The CDR3 loop spans 14 amino acids. CDR3 region: CSARDRVSGNTIYF. The CDR3 DNA sequence: TGCAGTGCTAGAGATCGGGTCTCTGGAAACACCATATATTTT.

This chain's CDR3 is CASSLPPETQYF. The CDR3 nucleotides are TGTGCCAGCAGTCTACCCCCAGAGACCCAGTACTTC. The chain uses TRBV12-3 or TRBV12-4 and TRBJ2-5; D ambiguous. Trimming pared 5 bases from V and 4 bases from J, leaving 8 bases between. The CDR3 loop spans 12 amino acids.

In this sample, this clonotype turned up many times. The chain uses TRBV5-1 and TRBJ1-6; 9 bases map to TRBD1. This CDR3 spans 15 amino acids. The V segment lost 3 bases and the J segment 10 bases; nucleotides outside the gene matches: 8. Germline CDR1 SGHRS, CDR2 YFSETQ. CDR3 protein: CASSSGQGRESPLHF. The DNA for the CDR3 is TGCGCCAGCAGCTCAGGACAGGGGCGGGAATCACCCCTCCACTTT.

The sample holds one count of this clonotype. The rearrangement joins TRBV10-3 to TRBJ2-7, with D perhaps matching TRBD1 (6 bases). In germline, CDR1 is ENHRY, CDR2 SYGVKD. The ends were cut back, 5 bases at V and 6 bases at J, with 14 bases in the middle. This CDR3 has 13 amino acids. The CDR3 sequence: CAISRAGVSEQYV. The CDR3 coding sequence is TGTGCCATCAGTCGCGCAGGGGTCAGCGAGCAGTACGTC.

There are a few counts of this clonotype. The V call is TRBV4-1, the J call TRBJ2-1, with 12 bases fitting TRBD2. V shed 3 bases, J shed 7 bases, and the junction held 4 bases outside the gene matches. Germline-derived CDR1 and CDR2 are MGHRA and YSYEKL. This CDR3 comprises 15 residues. CDR3 sequence (DNA): TGCGCCAGCAGCCATCTAGCGGGGGGGCTTAATGAGCAGTTCTTC. Its protein product is CASSHLAGGLNEQFF.

This chain connects TRBV29-1 to TRBJ2-2; D gene uncertain. Germline-derived CDR1 and CDR2 are SQVTM and ANQGSEA. The V end was cut by 1 base, the J end by 0 bases, with 6 bases between. This CDR3 is 14 amino acids long. Here the CDR3 reads CSVEGSSNTGELFF. The CDR3 coding sequence is TGCAGCGTTGAAGGGAGCTCGAACACCGGGGAGCTGTTTTTT.

The chain is built from TRBV7-2 and TRBJ2-1; 7 bases agree with TRBD1. The CDR3 loop spans 14 amino acids. The V and J ends lost 4 bases and 7 bases, in that order; junction bases with no gene match: 7. Germline CDR1 reads SGHTA; CDR2 reads FQGNSA. CDR3 nucleotide sequence: TGTGCCAGCAGCTCGCCGACAGGGCGGAATGAGCAGTTCTTC. Protein: CASSSPTGRNEQFF.

This clonotype was recorded a few times. J is TRBJ2-7 and V is TRBV4-1, with 8 positions matching TRBD2. The J segment lost 1 base and the V segment lost 3 bases, leaving 8 bases of the junction unmatched. This CDR3 is built from 16 residues. The V gene's germline CDR1 is MGHRA and CDR2 YSYEKL. The CDR3 is CASSQLPGLGSYEQYF. The CDR3 region has the DNA TGCGCCAGCAGCCAGCTACCGGGACTAGGTTCCTACGAGCAGTACTTC.

This clonotype has a handful of counts. The V call is TRBV6-5, the J call TRBJ2-3; 11 bases line up with TRBD2. Trimming cost V 8 bases and J 4 bases; bases outside gene matches: 5. Per germline, CDR1 MNHEY and CDR2 SVGAGI. The CDR3 is made up of 14 amino acids. CDR3 sequence reads: CASATSGVADTQYF. DNA of the CDR3: TGTGCCAGCGCGACTAGCGGGGTGGCAGATACGCAGTATTTT.

In this sample, this clonotype turned up a few times. V usage is TRBV9 and J usage is TRBJ1-3; 7 positions agree with TRBD1. The CDR3 extends over 15 amino acids. The trim removed 3 bases at V and 0 bases at J, leaving 3 bases unmatched. Germline V CDR1 and CDR2: SGDLS, YYNGEE. CDR3 amino acids: CASSAQGSSGNTIYF. The CDR3 coding sequence is TGTGCCAGCAGCGCACAGGGGAGCTCTGGAAACACCATATATTTT. The full variable domain, its missing parts supplied by reference TRBV9 and TRBJ1-3, is DSGVTQTPKHLITATGQRVTLRCSPRSGDLSVYWYQQSLDQGLQFLIQYYNGEERAKGNILERFSAQQFPDLHSELNLSSLELGDSALYFCASSAQGSSGNTIYFGEGSWLTVV.

This clonotype was seen repeatedly, ten times or more. V and J are TRBV4-1 and TRBJ2-1; 11 bases fit TRBD2. V trimming: 4 bases; J trimming: 4 bases; junction bases outside the gene matches: 12. Germline CDR1 MGHRA, CDR2 YSYEKL. This CDR3 region has 18 residues. CDR3 bases: TGCGCCAGCAGCCGGCCCCTCGACGGGACTAGCGGTTACAATGAGCAGTTCTTC. Protein: CASSRPLDGTSGYNEQFF.

This clonotype appeared many times. The chain has TRBV5-8 and TRBJ1-5; a weak D match, TRBD1 (6 bases). This CDR3 spans 13 amino acids. The germline V gene has CDR1 SGHTS and CDR2 YDEGEE. V was shortened by 5 bases and J by 4 bases, with 10 bases between the two germline ends. The CDR3 reads CASSRGANQPQHF. The CDR3 region has the DNA TGTGCCAGCAGTCGGGGGGCTAATCAGCCCCAGCATTTT.

Many counts were recorded for this clonotype. The chain joins TRBV15 to TRBJ1-5; no firm D call. Germline values: CDR1 LNHNV, CDR2 YYDKDF (reference sequence). The V end was cut by 0 bases, the J end by 0 bases, with 9 bases between. CDR3 length: 16 residues. This CDR3 reads CATSRDPQHSNQPQHF. The CDR3 bases are TGTGCCACCAGCAGAGATCCACAGCATAGCAATCAGCCCCAGCATTTT. Full variable domain (outside the CDR3, taken from reference TRBV15 and TRBJ1-5): DAMVIQNPRYQVTQFGKPVTLSCSQTLNHNVMYWYQQKSSQAPKLLFHYYDKDFNNEADTPDNFQSRRPNTSFCFLDIRSPGLGDTAMYLCATSRDPQHSNQPQHFGDGTRLSIL.

This clonotype appeared a few times. The V and J genes are TRBV28 and TRBJ1-5; D perhaps matches TRBD1 (6 bases). CDR3 size: 15 residues. V was shortened by 5 bases and J by 4 bases, with 15 bases between the two germline ends. Per the germline V gene, CDR1 is MDHEN and CDR2 is SYDVKM. CDR3 sequence (DNA): TGTGCCAGCAGTCCAACATTAGGGGGAAATCAGCCCCAGCATTTT. Translation gives CASSPTLGGNQPQHF.

This chain links TRBV9 with TRBJ2-1; 8 nucleotides align to TRBD2. The CDR3 runs 15 residues. The trim removed 4 bases at V and 3 bases at J, leaving 6 bases unmatched. The germline V gene encodes CDR1 SGDLS and CDR2 YYNGEE. CDR3 sequence reads: CASSPGSGDYNEQFF. Here the CDR3 DNA reads TGTGCCAGCAGCCCCGGTAGCGGGGACTACAATGAGCAGTTCTTC.

This clonotype was recorded at least ten times. This rearrangement joins TRBV20-1 to TRBJ2-7, with 8 bases lining up with TRBD1. Trimming at V came to 5 bases and at J to 1 base, leaving 4 bases not matched to a gene. Germline values: CDR1 DFQATT, CDR2 SNEGSKA (reference sequence). CDR3 length equals 13 residues. In DNA, the CDR3 is TGCAGTGCTCTAGACAGGGGTTCCTACGAGCAGTACGTC. Amino acid sequence: CSALDRGSYEQYV.

Only a few counts were recorded for this clonotype. The V and J genes are TRBV7-3 and TRBJ2-5, with D perhaps being TRBD1 or TRBD2 (5 bases each). Germline V lookup: CDR1 SGHTA, CDR2 FQGTGA. The CDR3 is 13 amino acids. V lost 4 bases to trimming and J lost 6 bases, with 12 bases between them. This CDR3 reads CASSSGTVKTQYF. In nucleotides, the CDR3 is TGTGCCAGCAGCTCCGGGACCGTAAAGACCCAGTACTTC. The full variable domain, its missing parts supplied by reference TRBV7-3 and TRBJ2-5, is GAGVSQTPSNKVTEKGKYVELRCDPISGHTALYWYRQSLGQGPEFLIYFQGTGAADDSGLPNDRFFAVRPEGSVSTLKIQRTERGDSAVYLCASSSGTVKTQYFGPGTRLLVL.

This clonotype was seen a handful of times. Mismatch with germline at one junction end may stem from a read error. V usage is TRBV7-7 and J usage is TRBJ2-5; perhaps D is TRBD1 or TRBD2 (7 bases each). The CDR3 runs to 15 residues. Germline CDR1 is SSHAT and CDR2 is FNYEAQ (reference sequence). DNA of the CDR3: TGTGCTAGCAGCTCAGGGGGGGACCCCGTACAGACCCAGTACTTC. This sequence encodes CASSSGGDPVQTQYF.

CDR3 sequence: CASSTSGPGYTF. CDR3 sequence (DNA): TGTGCCAGCAGCACCTCAGGGCCTGGCTACACCTTC. The chain carries TRBV2 and TRBJ1-2; D possibly corresponds to TRBD1 (5 bases). The CDR3 covers 12 residues. Trimming stripped 6 bases from V and 7 bases from J, with 12 bases between. Germline-derived CDR1 and CDR2 are SNHLY and FYNNEI.

This clonotype appeared a few times. V gene TRBV6-5 combines with J gene TRBJ1-1; the D is unclear. CDR1 is MNHEY, CDR2 SVGAGI, per germline. The CDR3 has 13 residues. Between the trimmed V and J ends, which lost 6 bases and 1 base, there was a span of 9 bases. For the CDR3, the DNA is TGTGCCAGCAGCCTAAACCCGAACACTGAAGCTTTCTTT. Amino acids: CASSLNPNTEAFF.

The rearrangement links TRBV29-1 to TRBJ2-1; the match to TRBD2 covers 8 bases. The CDR3 is made up of 12 amino acids. The V gene's germline CDR1 is SQVTM and CDR2 ANQGSEA. V lost 5 bases to trimming and J lost 8 bases; unmatched junction nucleotides: 5. The chain's CDR3 is CSVSGGFDEQFF. The CDR3 DNA sequence: TGCAGCGTTTCGGGGGGGTTCGATGAGCAGTTCTTC.

V and J are TRBV2 and TRBJ1-2; the D is unclear. The CDR3 has 11 amino acids. Germline assignment: CDR1 SNHLY and CDR2 FYNNEI. Trimming took off 3 bases at V and 4 bases at J, with 3 bases between the two ends. CDR3 DNA sequence: TGTGCCAGCAGTGATCTCTATGGCTACACCTTC. Its translation is CASSDLYGYTF.

This clonotype was observed a handful of times. The V gene is TRBV18, the J gene TRBJ1-1; 10 bases align to TRBD1. Germline trimming cut 3 bases from V and 8 bases from J; bases unmatched to any gene: 3. Germline V gene sequence: CDR1 KGHSH, CDR2 LQKENI. The CDR3 runs to 13 residues. Here the CDR3 DNA reads TGTGCCAGCTCACCGACAGGGGGCCGGGAAGCTTTCTTT. This sequence encodes CASSPTGGREAFF.

This clonotype was detected ten times or more. The CDR3 nucleotides read TGTGCCAGCAGCCAACAGGGACTTAATGAAAAACTGTTTTTT. This codes for CASSQQGLNEKLFF. The J gene is TRBJ1-4, the V gene TRBV14; TRBD1 might be the D (5 bases). Trimming took 2 bases from V and 4 from J, leaving 8 bases between them. The V gene's germline CDR1 is SGHDN and CDR2 FVKESK. This CDR3 has 14 residues.

This clonotype was seen only a few times. The rearrangement links TRBV28 to TRBJ2-3; 7 positions match TRBD1. The CDR3 length is 14 residues. V shed 10 bases and J 6 bases; nucleotides not matched to a gene: 13. Per the germline V gene, CDR1 is MDHEN and CDR2 is SYDVKM. Written as DNA, the CDR3 is TGTGCCACCTACCTAGGGGGCGACCGGGATACGCAGTATTTT. Translating gives CATYLGGDRDTQYF.

This clonotype has more than one count but fewer than ten. The chain joins TRBV10-3 to TRBJ2-1, with D possibly matching TRBD2 (7 bases). The CDR3 runs 17 residues. V lost 3 bases to trimming and J lost 8 bases, with 23 bases between them. The V gene's germline CDR1 is ENHRY and CDR2 SYGVKD. Written as DNA, the CDR3 is TGTGCCATCAGTGAAGGGGGACGGGGGGCCCTCTGGGATGAGCAGTTCTTC. It codes for CAISEGGRGALWDEQFF.